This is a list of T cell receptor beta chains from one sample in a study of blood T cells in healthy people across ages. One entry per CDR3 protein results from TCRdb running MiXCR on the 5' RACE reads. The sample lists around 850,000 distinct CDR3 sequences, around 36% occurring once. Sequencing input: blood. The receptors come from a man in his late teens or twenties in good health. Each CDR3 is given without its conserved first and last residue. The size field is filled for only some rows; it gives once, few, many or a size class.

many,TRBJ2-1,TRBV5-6,ASSFPRNEQF
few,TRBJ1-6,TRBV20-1,SARDIQGNSPLH
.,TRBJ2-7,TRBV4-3,ASSHPESWAGESYEQY
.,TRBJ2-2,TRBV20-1,SAIGGLANTGELF
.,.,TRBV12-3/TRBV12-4,ASSLAPGGVNNEQY
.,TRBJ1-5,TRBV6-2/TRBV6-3,ASSSTGYSEPQH
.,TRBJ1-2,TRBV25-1,ASSEFPDRSYGYT
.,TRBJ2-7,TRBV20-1,SARSPGGYNEQY
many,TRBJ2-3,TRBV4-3,ASSQDRGSSTDTQY
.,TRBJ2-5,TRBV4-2,ASSQSLAGAYNEQY
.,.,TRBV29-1,SVGPTPYEQY
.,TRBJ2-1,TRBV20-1,SVGLARAYNEQF
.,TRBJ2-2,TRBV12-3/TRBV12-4,ASSLAGTGGITGELF
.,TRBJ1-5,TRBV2,ASSGREPSNQPQH
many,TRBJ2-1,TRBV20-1,SGRVSSYNEQF
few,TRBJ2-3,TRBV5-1,ASSTTRRADTQY
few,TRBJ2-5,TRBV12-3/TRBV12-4,ASAGPQETQY
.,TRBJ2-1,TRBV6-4,ASSVRGRTHNEQF
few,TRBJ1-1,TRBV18,ASSPPRPEAF
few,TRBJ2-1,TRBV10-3,AISDAGQGALRETQF
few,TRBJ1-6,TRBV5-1,ASSLGGNSYNSPLH